This TCR beta chain was captured by sequencing in a study of T cell changes during pregnancy in multiple sclerosis. Sequencing used immunoSEQ multiplex PCR; TCRdb keeps in-frame clones, though not all of them. The table records about 68,000 clones, around 90% of them present only once. From germline, CDR1 is SEHNR and CDR2 FQNEAQ (reference sequence). CDR3 length: 15 amino acids. The V and J ends lost 7 bases and 5 bases, in that order; junction bases with no gene match: 6. This chain joins TRBV7-9 and TRBJ2-5, with 14 bases that match TRBD2. This sequence originates from a female donor with multiple sclerosis, enrolled in a pregnancy study. The specimen was peripheral blood, collected in the first trimester of pregnancy. The chain's CDR3 is CASIPGLAGEETQYF. The CDR3 DNA follows: TGTGCCAGCATTCCGGGACTAGCGGGAGAGGAGACCCAGTACTTC.